The clone carrying this T cell receptor (beta chain) occurred many times. This record comes from a study of blood T cells in healthy people across ages. Study overall: Through template switching, about one barcoded beta molecule was captured per two T cells, as measured in model experiments.

CDR1 is ENHRY and CDR2 is SYGVKD in the germline V gene. Trimming at V came to 0 bases and at J to 2 bases, leaving 4 bases not matched to a gene. This CDR3 is built from 16 residues. A sample-barcoded 5' primer and a J-beta primer mix were used in a second PCR of roughly 7 to 12 cycles. From the 5' RACE reads, TCRdb called clonotypes with MiXCR, one entry per CDR3 protein. The sample has around 1.5 million distinct CDR3 sequences; roughly 45% are singletons. This clonotype originated in a young woman in good health. The sequencing input was blood. This chain uses TRBV10-3 with TRBJ2-7; 10 nucleotides align to TRBD2. CDR3 residues: CAISESGTSVPYEQYF. In DNA form, the CDR3 reads TGTGCCATCAGTGAGTCCGGGACTAGCGTACCCTACGAGCAGTACTTC.